The 25 T cell receptor beta chains reported below all come from one sample, sequenced in a study of CD8 T cells in ankylosing spondylitis. The antigens these receptors bind are not known. General study results and limits: Several highly homologous variants made up a TCR beta motif, and this motif appeared characteristic of ankylosing spondylitis blood.

TCRdb re-derived calls from the 5' RACE reads in MiXCR, one entry per CDR3 protein. Of fewer than 500,000 distinct CDR3 sequences listed, 20% to 25% are singletons. Sequencing used blood, either unsorted or a sorted T cell fraction (not recorded which). These receptors all stem from a male donor with ankylosing spondylitis.

This clonotype was recorded a few times. The V gene is TRBV28, the J gene TRBJ2-3, with a weak D call TRBD2 (6 bases). Germline CDR1 is MDHEN and CDR2 is SYDVKM. The CDR3 consists of 14 residues. V was clipped by 4 bases and J by 1 base, with 9 bases between them. The CDR3 DNA sequence: TGTGCCAGCAGTTCCGGGAGCGGCACAGATACGCAGTATTTT. Translating gives CASSSGSGTDTQYF.

This clonotype was picked up a small number of times. The rearrangement joins TRBV27 to TRBJ1-5; 8 bases fit TRBD1. V dropped 5 bases and J dropped 0; count of bases not matched to a gene: 15. The CDR3 loop spans 19 amino acids. Germline V lookup: CDR1 MNHEY, CDR2 SMNVEV (reference sequence). The CDR3 DNA follows: TGTGCCAGCAGTAGATGGGAGTACCAGGGGGCATATAGCAATCAGCCCCAGCATTTT. The encoded protein is CASSRWEYQGAYSNQPQHF.

J is TRBJ2-2 and V is TRBV28, with 7 bases lining up with TRBD1. Germline values: CDR1 MDHEN, CDR2 SYDVKM. V gave up 7 bases and J gave up 3 bases; unmatched junction bases: 8. The CDR3 has 15 amino acids. CDR3 amino acids: CASKPPGQYTGELFF. CDR3 coding DNA: TGTGCCAGCAAACCCCCGGGACAGTACACCGGGGAGCTGTTTTTT.

CDR3 region: CASSPDGSGLADTQYF. CDR3 DNA sequence: TGCGCCAGCAGCCCGGACGGAAGCGGGCTAGCTGATACGCAGTATTTT. V usage is TRBV4-3 and J usage is TRBJ2-3; a possible D gene is TRBD2 (6 bases). V lost 4 bases to trimming and J lost 6 bases, with 20 bases between them. Germline loops: CDR1 LGHNA, CDR2 YSLEER. The CDR3 consists of 16 residues.

The chain combines TRBV7-2 with TRBJ2-1, with D perhaps TRBD2 (6 bases). This CDR3 contains 15 residues. V was trimmed by 5 bases and J by 5 bases, leaving 16 bases between them. CDR1 and CDR2 (germline): SGHTA, FQGNSA. For the CDR3, the DNA is TGTGCCAGCAGCCCCGCGGGAAGAACTCACAATGAGCAGTTCTTC. It yields the protein CASSPAGRTHNEQFF.

The V gene is TRBV6-2 or TRBV6-3, the J gene TRBJ2-1; 12 positions match TRBD2. After removal of 6 bases from V and 11 bases from J, the junction contained 5 bases not matched to a gene. The CDR3 covers 13 residues. Germline values: CDR1 MNHEY, CDR2 SVGEGT. The CDR3 loop is CASSELAGGKQFF. The CDR3 DNA reads as TGTGCCAGCAGCGAACTAGCGGGAGGAAAGCAGTTCTTC.

The sample holds a few counts of this clonotype. The chain recombines TRBV11-2 with TRBJ1-5; D gene ambiguous. This CDR3 spans 15 amino acids. Per germline, CDR1 SGHAT and CDR2 FQNNGV. With 1 base removed from V and 0 bases from J, the gap between germline ends came to 7 bases. CDR3 sequence: CASSLGIDSNQPQHF. The CDR3 DNA sequence: TGTGCCAGCAGCTTAGGAATAGATAGCAATCAGCCCCAGCATTTT.

The J gene is TRBJ2-1, the V gene TRBV7-9; no clear D. Germline values: CDR1 SEHNR, CDR2 FQNEAQ (reference sequence). This CDR3 is built from 16 residues. V lost 2 bases to trimming and J lost 6 bases, with 17 bases between them. CDR3 coding DNA: TGTGCCAGCAGCTTACCCTTGACCCTATGGGGCAATGAGCAGTTCTTC. It encodes CASSLPLTLWGNEQFF.

The rearrangement links TRBV19 to TRBJ1-4; TRBD1 might be the D (5 bases). The germline V and J ends were trimmed by 3 bases and 0 bases, with 8 bases remaining between them. The CDR3 loop spans 15 amino acids. CDR1 is LNHDA and CDR2 is SQIVND in the germline V gene (reference sequence). The CDR3 DNA sequence: TGTGCCAGTAGTATTCAACAGGCAACTAATGAAAAACTGTTTTTT. This translates into CASSIQQATNEKLFF.

This clonotype was picked up a small number of times. The V call is TRBV6-1, the J call TRBJ2-3; 10 positions agree with TRBD2. Germline V gene sequence: CDR1 MNHNS, CDR2 SASEGT. Losses at the gene ends were 7 bases for V and 11 bases for J; bases not matched to a gene: 15. This CDR3 comprises 15 residues. DNA of the CDR3: TGTGCCAGCATCCTACCGGGACTAGCGCCACCACTGCAGTATTTT. Protein product: CASILPGLAPPLQYF.

This clonotype has just a few counts. This chain connects TRBV7-9 to TRBJ1-5; D gene uncertain. From germline, CDR1 is SEHNR and CDR2 FQNEAQ (reference sequence). Trimming removed 4 bases from V and 4 bases from J, with 8 bases in between. This CDR3 region has 13 residues. CDR3 sequence reads: CASSSEGNQPQHF. The DNA of the CDR3 is TGTGCCAGCAGCTCGGAGGGAAATCAGCCCCAGCATTTT.

This clonotype was seen more than once but under ten times. The chain carries TRBV28 and TRBJ2-5; TRBD2 is a possible D gene (7 bases). This CDR3 region has 14 residues. V was cut by 5 bases and J by 4 bases, with 14 bases left in between. CDR1 and CDR2 (germline): MDHEN, SYDVKM. The chain's CDR3 is CASSPRGGLETQYF. The DNA of the CDR3 is TGTGCCAGCAGTCCTCGCGGGGGCTTAGAGACCCAGTACTTC.

The sample holds a few counts of this clonotype. V usage is TRBV6-6 and J usage is TRBJ2-7, with D possibly TRBD1 on 6 matching bases. Trimming pared 7 bases from V and 2 bases from J, leaving 9 bases between. Germline lookup yields CDR1 MNHNY and CDR2 SVGAGI (reference sequence). This CDR3 spans 12 amino acids. The CDR3 sequence is CASKGVTYEQYF. CDR3 nucleotide sequence: TGTGCCAGCAAGGGGGTGACCTACGAGCAGTACTTC.

This clonotype was seen a few times. The V gene is TRBV30, the J gene TRBJ2-2; 7 bases are a match to TRBD2. This CDR3 is built from 13 residues. Trimming cost V 2 bases and J 6 bases; bases outside gene matches: 3. Germline-derived CDR1 and CDR2 are GTSNPN and SVGIG (reference sequence). CDR3: CAWSFTSAGELFF. The DNA of the CDR3 is TGTGCCTGGAGTTTTACTAGCGCCGGGGAGCTGTTTTTT.

This clonotype was found a few times. V is TRBV5-1 and J is TRBJ2-3; D is uncertain. V was trimmed by 0 bases and J by 2 bases, leaving 7 bases between them. The CDR3 consists of 14 residues. The germline CDR1 and CDR2 sequences are SGHRS and YFSETQ. CDR3 residues: CASSLVTPTDTQYF. In DNA form, the CDR3 reads TGCGCCAGCAGCTTGGTAACCCCCACAGATACGCAGTATTTT.

The gene calls are TRBV7-3 and TRBJ2-1; TRBD2 aligns across 8 bases. The germline CDR1 and CDR2 sequences are SGHTA and FQGTGA. Trimming cost V 5 bases and J 8 bases; bases outside gene matches: 11. CDR3 length equals 15 residues. The CDR3 is CASSNGVAGRDEQFF. CDR3 nucleotide sequence: TGTGCCAGCAGCAACGGGGTAGCGGGGAGGGATGAGCAGTTCTTC.

The chain is built from TRBV7-3 and TRBJ2-7; TRBD2 matches at 8 bases. The germline gives CDR1 SGHTA, CDR2 FQGTGA. This CDR3 is 15 amino acids long. V lost 1 base to trimming and J lost 1 base; unmatched junction nucleotides: 3. The CDR3 is CASSLMGLVSYEQYF. In nucleotides, the CDR3 is TGTGCCAGCAGCTTAATGGGACTAGTTTCCTACGAGCAGTACTTC. The whole variable domain, filled in from reference TRBV7-3 and TRBJ2-7, reads GAGVSQTPSNKVTEKGKYVELRCDPISGHTALYWYRQSLGQGPEFLIYFQGTGAADDSGLPNDRFFAVRPEGSVSTLKIQRTERGDSAVYLCASSLMGLVSYEQYFGPGTRLTVT.

V and J are TRBV12-3 or TRBV12-4 and TRBJ2-5, with TRBD2 matching over 12 bases. Trimming cost V 3 bases and J 4 bases; bases outside gene matches: 3. CDR3 length: 15 residues. The CDR3 sequence is CASSFGLAGLETQYF. DNA for the CDR3: TGTGCCAGCAGTTTTGGACTAGCGGGACTAGAGACCCAGTACTTC.

V and J are TRBV29-1 and TRBJ2-7; 11 bases map to TRBD1. CDR3 size: 14 residues. The germline gives CDR1 SQVTM, CDR2 ANQGSEA. V trimming: 5 bases; J trimming: 3 bases; junction bases outside the gene matches: 6. CDR3 bases: TGCAGCGTTACCCCCGGGACAGGGGGCTACGAGCAGTACTTC. It codes for CSVTPGTGGYEQYF.

The CDR3 reads CASSLVKGPNEKLFF. The CDR3 DNA follows: TGTGCCAGCAGTTTAGTTAAGGGTCCTAATGAAAAACTGTTTTTT. The rearrangement uses TRBV12-3 or TRBV12-4 and TRBJ1-4, with D unclear. CDR3 length: 15 amino acids. The V end lost 1 base, the J end lost 3 bases, and 9 bases lay between the germline ends.

The chain has TRBV28 and TRBJ2-3; 9 bases agree with TRBD2. The CDR3 covers 14 residues. V dropped 9 bases and J dropped 4; count of bases not matched to a gene: 8. Germline V gene data show CDR1 as MDHEN and CDR2 as SYDVKM. The DNA of the CDR3 is TGTGCCAGTGGGCGGGGGGGGCGCGCAGATACGCAGTATTTT. As protein: CASGRGGRADTQYF.

The chain uses TRBV24-1 and TRBJ2-3; D unclear. There are 16 residues in the CDR3. Trimming pared 0 bases from V and 6 bases from J, leaving 15 bases between. In germline, CDR1 is KGHDR, CDR2 SFDVKD. CDR3 loop: CATSDLQGGAWDTQYF. The CDR3 coding sequence is TGTGCCACCAGTGATTTGCAAGGCGGAGCCTGGGATACGCAGTATTTT.

The chain is built from TRBV4-3 and TRBJ2-2, with 9 bases aligning to TRBD2. Per the germline V gene, CDR1 is LGHNA and CDR2 is YSLEER. V dropped 1 base and J dropped 2; count of bases not matched to a gene: 11. CDR3 size: 19 residues. The CDR3, as DNA: TGCGCCAGCAGCCAAGGCGGGGGGGAGACGTACCTTAACACCGGGGAGCTGTTTTTT. Translation gives CASSQGGGETYLNTGELFF.

This clonotype was observed a handful of times. J is TRBJ2-1 and V is TRBV7-9, with 8 positions matching TRBD1. Trimming took 3 bases from V and 9 from J; bases not matched to a gene: 4. The CDR3 runs 13 residues. Germline V gene lookup returns CDR1 SEHNR and CDR2 FQNEAQ (reference sequence). CDR3 region: CASSLDRVGEQFF. CDR3 sequence (DNA): TGTGCCAGCAGCTTGGACAGGGTCGGTGAGCAGTTCTTC.

The V call is TRBV12-3 or TRBV12-4, the J call TRBJ1-1, with 10 bases lining up with TRBD1. Germline trimming cut 4 bases from V and 10 bases from J; bases unmatched to any gene: 9. The CDR3 totals 14 residues. CDR3 loop: CASSSGTGDFRAFF. CDR3 bases: TGTGCCAGCAGTTCTGGGACAGGGGACTTTAGAGCTTTCTTT.